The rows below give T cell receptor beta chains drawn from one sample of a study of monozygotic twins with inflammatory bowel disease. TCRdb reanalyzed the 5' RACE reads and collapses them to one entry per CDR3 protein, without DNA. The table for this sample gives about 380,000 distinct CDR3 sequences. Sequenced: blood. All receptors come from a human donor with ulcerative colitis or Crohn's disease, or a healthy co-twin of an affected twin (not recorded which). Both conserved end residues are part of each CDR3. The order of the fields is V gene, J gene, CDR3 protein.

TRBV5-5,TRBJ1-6,CASLRGQSNSPLHF
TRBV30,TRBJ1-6,CAWSVWKDIHLGNSPLHF
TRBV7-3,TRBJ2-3,CASRSGRASTDTQYF
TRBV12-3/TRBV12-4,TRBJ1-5,CASSQPGQGSSGQPQHF
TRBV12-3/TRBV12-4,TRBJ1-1,CASRDPRDREFSEAFF
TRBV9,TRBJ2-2,CASRPGLAGNTGELFF
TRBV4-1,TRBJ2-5,CASSGDSSLGETQYF
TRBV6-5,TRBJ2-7,CASSYKLYPWASDEQYF
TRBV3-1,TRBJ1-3,CASSQGLVGSGNTIYF
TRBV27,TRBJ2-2,CASSPLEGGELFF
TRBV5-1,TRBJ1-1,CASRRGTGGLAEAFF
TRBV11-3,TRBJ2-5,CASSPGRGGLQETQYF
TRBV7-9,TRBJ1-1,CASSFTGQVGDEAFF
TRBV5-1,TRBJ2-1,CASSFRVSRNEQFF
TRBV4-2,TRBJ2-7,CASSQDWADEQYF
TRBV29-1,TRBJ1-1,CSVEEPGITEAFF
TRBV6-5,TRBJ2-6,CASSYRDSQAGANVLTF
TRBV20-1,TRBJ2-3,CKAGGPPITDTQYF
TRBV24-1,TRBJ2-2,CATSGVGLHTGELFF